This T cell receptor beta chain appears in the sequencing data of a study of CD8 T cells in Susac syndrome. Reverse transcription of roughly 0.5 to 1 ug RNA was carried out with random hexamers. An immunoSEQ multiplex PCR generated amplified TCR beta CDR3 products spanning 54 Vbeta and 13 Jbeta. TCRdb independently ran MiXCR on the immunoSEQ multiplex PCR reads; one entry per CDR3 protein. The sample shows over 100,000 distinct CDR3 sequences, roughly 95% of them seen only once. This CDR3 has 13 amino acids. Looked up from germline, CDR1 is MNHEY and CDR2 is SVGAGI. V dropped 6 bases and J dropped 6 bases, with 14 bases sitting between them.

Sequenced material: CD4+ T cells from PBMCs. This chain joins TRBV6-5 and TRBJ1-2; D is possibly TRBD1 (5 bases). This sequence originates from a human donor with Susac syndrome. The CDR3, as DNA: TGTGCCAGCAGGAGAGACGGAGGGGATGGCTACACCTTC. Translation: CASRRDGGDGYTF.